This T cell receptor beta chain came from a study of cytomegalovirus exposure and HLA in healthy donors. PCR was performed using 60 Vbeta and 13 Jbeta primers. Authors' processing steps: A later analysis counted approximately 88 million unique TCR beta chains, some 11 million shared. Sequencing used immunoSEQ multiplex PCR; TCRdb keeps in-frame clones, though not all of them. The V and J calls and clone size were taken over from that table, and D and trimming were inferred from the DNA. The sample lists approximately 110,000 clones, 74% seen once, with 4% to 5.5% in the top ten. There are 13 residues in the CDR3. Germline V CDR1 and CDR2: LNHDA, SQIVND (reference sequence). Trimming left V 9 bases short and J 4 bases short, with 15 bases between. As for this clone: Its antigen is still unknown.

The study's findings and limits: Researchers reported from a later analysis that most CMV-associated TCR beta chains appeared HLA-restricted. Presence/absence analyses assumed roughly uniform sequencing depth across donors, which may not hold.

Input material: PBMCs. The receptor was isolated from a man in his thirties or forties in good health and CMV-seropositive. The chain couples TRBV19 to TRBJ1-2; no definite D call. CDR3 loop: CASAEGIFYGYTF. The DNA of the CDR3 is TGTGCCAGCGCGGAGGGAATATTCTATGGCTACACCTTC.